The 17 T cell receptor beta chains reported below all come from one sample, sequenced in a study of cytomegalovirus exposure and HLA in healthy donors. The PCR was carried out with 60 Vbeta primers and 13 Jbeta primers. The repertoire was sequenced with immunoSEQ multiplex PCR; TCRdb's copy has only in-frame clones and lacks some. The sample holds 110,000 or so clones, about 76% seen once. Source material: PBMCs. The receptor set was obtained from a woman aged 30 to 39 in good health and CMV-seronegative.

The V gene is TRBV10-3, the J gene TRBJ1-1; D is unclear. CDR1 and CDR2 from the germline V gene are ENHRY and SYGVKD. The CDR3 contains 13 residues. V lost 7 bases and J lost 4, with 13 bases in between. CDR3 bases: TGTGCCATCACGGAGGCCCACGCCACTGAAGCTTTCTTT. Its translation is CAITEAHATEAFF.

The rearrangement uses TRBV30 and TRBJ2-7, with a tentative D call TRBD1 (5 bases). Trimming removed 1 base at V and 0 bases at J, with 13 bases between. Germline lookup yields CDR1 GTSNPN and CDR2 SVGIG (reference sequence). There are 15 residues in the CDR3. Here the CDR3 reads CAWSGTTGYSYEQYF. The CDR3 region has the DNA TGTGCCTGGAGTGGAACTACAGGTTACTCCTACGAGCAGTACTTC.

The genes are TRBV6-6 and TRBJ1-1; 9 bases line up with TRBD1. The CDR3 covers 15 residues. Germline V lookup: CDR1 MNHNY, CDR2 SVGAGI (reference sequence). V shed 7 bases and J 4 bases; nucleotides not matched to a gene: 10. The CDR3 loop is CASTTGGVGSTEAFF. CDR3 DNA sequence: TGTGCCAGCACCACAGGGGGCGTCGGGAGCACTGAAGCTTTCTTT.

J is TRBJ1-4 and V is TRBV7-9; a weak D match, TRBD1 (5 bases). This CDR3 spans 14 amino acids. Trimming cost V 9 bases and J 10 bases, with 21 bases left between them. The germline V gene has CDR1 SEHNR and CDR2 FQNEAQ (reference sequence). CDR3 sequence: CASTPGGQGRKLFF. CDR3 nucleotides: TGTGCCAGTACACCGGGGGGTCAAGGAAGAAAACTGTTTTTT. The whole variable domain, filled in from reference TRBV7-9 and TRBJ1-4, reads DTGVSQNPRHKITKRGQNVTFRCDPISEHNRLYWYRQTLGQGPEFLTYFQNEAQLEKSRLLSDRFSAERPKGSFSTLEIQRTEQGDSAMYLCASTPGGQGRKLFFGSGTQLSVL.

The chain uses TRBV7-2 and TRBJ2-7; TRBD2 matches at 12 bases. The germline CDR1 and CDR2 sequences are SGHTA and FQGNSA. This CDR3 is 14 amino acids long. V shed 3 bases and J 6 bases; nucleotides not matched to a gene: 3. CDR3 amino acids: CASSFTSGRREQYF. The CDR3 DNA is TGTGCCAGCAGCTTTACTAGCGGGAGGCGCGAGCAGTACTTC. Using reference TRBV7-2 and TRBJ2-7 for the parts outside the CDR3, the full variable domain is GAGVSQSPSNKVTEKGKDVELRCDPISGHTALYWYRQSLGQGLEFLIYFQGNSAPDKSGLPSDRFSAERTGGSVSTLTIQRTQQEDSAVYLCASSFTSGRREQYFGPGTRLTVT.

The chain joins TRBV7-8 to TRBJ2-7; TRBD2 agrees at 8 bases. J lost 3 bases, V lost 1 base, and 14 bases had no gene match. The CDR3 covers 18 residues. Germline values: CDR1 SGHVS, CDR2 FQNEAQ. The CDR3 protein is CASSLGLDSAGEGYEQYF. The CDR3 DNA is TGTGCCAGCAGCTTAGGGTTGGACTCAGCGGGAGAAGGCTACGAGCAGTACTTC. Full variable domain (missing parts from reference TRBV7-8 and TRBJ2-7): GAGVSQSPRYKVAKRGQDVALRCDPISGHVSLFWYQQALGQGPEFLTYFQNEAQLDKSGLPSDRFFAERPEGSVSTLKIQRTQQEDSAVYLCASSLGLDSAGEGYEQYFGPGTRLTVT.

The rearrangement uses TRBV6-5 and TRBJ2-5, with TRBD1 identical over 8 bases. Per the germline V gene, CDR1 is MNHEY and CDR2 is SVGAGI. The trim removed 6 bases at V and 11 bases at J, leaving 14 bases unmatched. CDR3 length: 14 amino acids. CDR3 nucleotide sequence: TGTGCCAGCAGATTACTCCCCTCGGACAGGGCGCAGTACTTC. Translating it yields CASRLLPSDRAQYF.

The chain is built from TRBV25-1 and TRBJ2-1, with TRBD2 matching over 11 bases. There are 16 residues in the CDR3. Germline CDR1 is MGHDK and CDR2 is SYGVNS. The trim removed 3 bases at V and 8 bases at J, leaving 9 bases unmatched. The CDR3 DNA reads as TGTGCCAGCAGTGACCTTAGCGGGAGGGCCGTAGATGAGCAGTTCTTC. It translates to CASSDLSGRAVDEQFF.

The chain couples TRBV27 to TRBJ2-1, with 8 bases matching TRBD2. The germline CDR1 and CDR2 sequences are MNHEY and SMNVEV (reference sequence). There are 16 residues in the CDR3. V shed 5 bases and J 0 bases; nucleotides not matched to a gene: 6. CDR3 amino acids: CASSPSGGSSYNEQFF. The CDR3 region has the DNA TGTGCCAGCAGTCCCAGCGGGGGCAGCTCCTACAATGAGCAGTTCTTC.

The rearrangement uses TRBV7-2 and TRBJ2-7; TRBD2 is a possible D gene (5 bases). V gave up 3 bases and J gave up 4 bases, with 10 bases separating them. This CDR3 is built from 13 residues. Germline CDR1 is SGHTA and CDR2 is FQGNSA. CDR3 protein: CASSFPGIYEQYF. For the CDR3, the DNA is TGTGCCAGCAGCTTTCCCGGGATTTACGAGCAGTACTTC.

The sample holds one count of this clone. This chain joins TRBV9 and TRBJ1-1; D call uncertain. The ends were cut back, 6 bases at V and 1 base at J, with 10 bases in the middle. The CDR3 has 13 residues. Germline V gene lookup returns CDR1 SGDLS and CDR2 YYNGEE. The CDR3 protein is CASKEGTNTEAFF. As DNA, the CDR3 is TGTGCCAGCAAGGAGGGTACGAACACTGAAGCTTTCTTT.

The gene calls are TRBV5-8 and TRBJ1-6; the D gene is possibly TRBD1 (5 bases). The CDR3 has 16 residues. CDR1 is SGHTS, CDR2 YDEGEE, per germline. Trimming removed 0 bases at V and 11 bases at J, with 18 bases between. The CDR3 nucleotides read TGTGCCAGCAGCTTGGTCGACGGTAGGGGCCGGACACCCCTCCACTTT. Translated: CASSLVDGRGRTPLHF.

The chain combines TRBV4-3 with TRBJ2-4; D possibly corresponds to TRBD1 (6 bases). The CDR3 totals 15 residues. The V gene's germline CDR1 is LGHNA and CDR2 YSLEER. V lost 1 base, J lost 6 bases, and 13 bases lay in between. CDR3 region: CASSQAQGLGNIQYF. CDR3 sequence (DNA): TGCGCCAGCAGCCAAGCTCAGGGGCTAGGAAACATTCAGTACTTC.

This clone was observed a single time. CDR3 sequence (DNA): TGTGCCAGCAGCTTGGGTAGGGGGGAGGGTACATACAATGAGCAGTTCTTC. It encodes CASSLGRGEGTYNEQFF. V and J are TRBV5-6 and TRBJ2-1; TRBD2 might be the D (7 bases). CDR3 length equals 17 residues. Germline lookup yields CDR1 SGHDT and CDR2 YYEEEE. Trimming stripped 0 bases from V and 4 bases from J, with 17 bases between.

The chain has TRBV19 and TRBJ2-3; perhaps TRBD1 as D (6 bases). The CDR3 totals 14 residues. Germline V gene sequence: CDR1 LNHDA, CDR2 SQIVND (reference sequence). V lost 6 bases and J lost 4, with 14 bases in between. The CDR3 sequence: CASRRRQEPDTQYF. DNA for the CDR3: TGTGCCAGTAGGCGTAGACAGGAGCCAGATACGCAGTATTTT.

The chain is built from TRBV2 and TRBJ2-7; D remains ambiguous. V was clipped by 6 bases and J by 6 bases, with 9 bases between them. Germline assignment: CDR1 SNHLY and CDR2 FYNNEI. This CDR3 is built from 11 residues. The CDR3 loop reads CASRIVGEQYF. CDR3 DNA sequence: TGTGCCAGCAGAATAGTTGGCGAGCAGTACTTC.

The CDR3 spells CASSIIQWDRATEKLFF. The CDR3 DNA is TGTGCCAGTAGTATCATCCAATGGGACAGGGCCACGGAAAAACTGTTTTTT. The chain carries TRBV19 and TRBJ1-4, with 9 positions matching TRBD1. Germline CDR1 LNHDA, CDR2 SQIVND (reference sequence). Trimming at V came to 3 bases and at J to 8 bases, leaving 13 bases not matched to a gene. This CDR3 region has 17 residues.